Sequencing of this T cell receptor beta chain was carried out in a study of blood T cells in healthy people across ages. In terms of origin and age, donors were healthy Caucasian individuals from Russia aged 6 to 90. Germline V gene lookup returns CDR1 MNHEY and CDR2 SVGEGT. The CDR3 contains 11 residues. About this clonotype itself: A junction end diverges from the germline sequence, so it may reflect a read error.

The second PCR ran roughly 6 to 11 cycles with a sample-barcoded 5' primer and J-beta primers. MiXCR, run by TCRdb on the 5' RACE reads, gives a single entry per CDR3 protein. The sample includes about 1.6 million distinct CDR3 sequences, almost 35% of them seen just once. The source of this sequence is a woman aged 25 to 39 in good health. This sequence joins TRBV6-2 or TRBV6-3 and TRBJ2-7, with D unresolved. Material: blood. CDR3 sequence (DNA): TGTGCCAGCCGCGGACCCTACGGGCAGTACTTC. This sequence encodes CASRGPYGQYF.